Reported below is one TCR beta chain. Its antigen is unidentified. The data derive from a study of OX40 agonist ivuxolimab in advanced cancers. As for the study in general: An anti-OX40 (CD134) antibody with agonistic activity, ivuxolimab, was administered to patients. Regarding the study as a whole: Blood T cells, both CD4+ and CD8+, expanded clonally by week 6 at 0.1 to 3.0 mg/kg.

Method: immunoSEQ multiplex PCR; TCRdb's copy keeps in-frame clones and lacks some. The table records about 90,000 clones, roughly 89% of them present only once. Germline-derived CDR1 and CDR2 are KGHSH and LQKENI. Between the trimmed V and J ends, which lost 2 bases and 4 bases, there was a span of 11 bases. The CDR3 is 14 residues long. This sample comprised CD4+ or CD8+ T cells sorted from blood, obtained in a trial of the OX40 agonist ivuxolimab. This sequence was found in an adult with an advanced solid tumor such as melanoma, head and neck, liver or kidney cancer. The chain couples TRBV18 to TRBJ1-2, with D hard to call. The CDR3 DNA sequence: TGTGCCAGCTCACCAGGGGAAGTTTTCTATGGCTACACCTTC. It translates to CASSPGEVFYGYTF.